The 21 T cell receptor beta chains reported below all come from one sample, sequenced in a study of blood T cell repertoires in COVID-19. Clones were read by immunoSEQ multiplex PCR, and TCRdb kept only the in-frame ones, dropping some. The table lists some 200,000 clones, approximately 80% of them singletons. The sample taken for sequencing was PBMCs or T cells enriched from blood (not recorded which). All receptors derive from a woman aged 35 to 49 with acute COVID-19.

The rearrangement links TRBV3-1 (or the pseudogene TRBV3-2) to TRBJ1-2; D possibly corresponds to TRBD1 (6 bases). CDR3 length: 14 amino acids. Between the trimmed V and J ends, which lost 1 base and 4 bases, there was a span of 10 bases. Germline V gives CDR1 LGHDT, CDR2 YNNKEL (reference sequence). CDR3 in amino acids: CASSQGGQFYGYTF. In DNA form, the CDR3 reads TGTGCCAGCAGCCAAGGGGGGCAGTTCTATGGCTACACCTTC.

This clone was counted once. The chain employs TRBV11-2 and TRBJ1-2; 10 nucleotides agree with TRBD1. CDR3 size: 15 residues. Germline lookup yields CDR1 SGHAT and CDR2 FQNNGV. The V gene end was trimmed by 3 bases and the J gene end by 8 bases; junction bases not matched to a gene: 9. The CDR3 DNA is TGTGCCAGCAGCTTGAATCCCGGGACAGGGGACGGCTACACCTTC. It translates to CASSLNPGTGDGYTF.

The chain links TRBV9 to TRBJ1-1; 8 bases line up with TRBD1. With 0 bases clipped from V and 0 bases from J, the junction kept 1 base outside the gene matches. Germline V gives CDR1 SGDLS, CDR2 YYNGEE. The CDR3 is 15 residues long. CDR3 residues: CASSVGDRMNTEAFF. The CDR3 nucleotides read TGTGCCAGCAGCGTAGGGGACAGGATGAACACTGAAGCTTTCTTT.

This clone was seen just once. This chain links TRBV5-1 with TRBJ2-1, with no clear D. V lost 4 bases and J 0 bases, leaving 14 bases between the germline ends. Germline V CDR1 and CDR2: SGHRS, YFSETQ. This CDR3 has 16 amino acids. CDR3: CASSPAARSSYNEQFF. Here the CDR3 DNA reads TGCGCCAGCAGCCCGGCAGCTCGGAGCTCCTACAATGAGCAGTTCTTC.

This clone was counted between two and nine times. The rearrangement links TRBV29-1 to TRBJ2-1, with D maybe TRBD2 (6 bases). CDR1 and CDR2 from the germline V gene are SQVTM and ANQGSEA. CDR3 length: 11 residues. Trimming stripped 4 bases from V and 7 bases from J, with 8 bases between. For the CDR3, the DNA is TGCAGCGTTGGACTAGGAAATGAGCAGTTCTTC. Translation gives CSVGLGNEQFF.

V usage is TRBV28 and J usage is TRBJ1-4; 8 bases are shared with TRBD1. CDR1 is MDHEN, CDR2 SYDVKM, per germline. The CDR3 is made up of 15 amino acids. V trimming: 7 bases; J trimming: 8 bases; junction bases outside the gene matches: 12. The CDR3 DNA is TGTGCCAGCACCTTCGGGGGGACAGGAGGGGAAAAACTGTTTTTT. Its protein is CASTFGGTGGEKLFF. The full variable domain, completed using reference TRBV28 and TRBJ1-4, is DVKVTQSSRYLVKRTGEKVFLECVQDMDHENMFWYRQDPGLGLRLIYFSYDVKMKEKGDIPEGYSVSREKKERFSLILESASTNQTSMYLCASTFGGTGGEKLFFGSGTQLSVL.

The rearrangement uses TRBV4-2 and TRBJ1-2, with 9 bases matching TRBD1. Germline V CDR1 and CDR2: LGHNA, YNFKEQ. The trim removed 3 bases at V and 8 bases at J, leaving 7 bases unmatched. The length of the CDR3 is 14 residues. In DNA form, the CDR3 reads TGTGCCAGCAGCCAGAGCCGGGACAGGGAAGGCTACACCTTC. It encodes CASSQSRDREGYTF.

V usage is TRBV4-1 and J usage is TRBJ1-6, with TRBD1 matching over 7 bases. CDR3 length: 15 residues. Losses at the gene ends were 5 bases for V and 7 bases for J; bases not matched to a gene: 8. CDR1 is MGHRA and CDR2 is YSYEKL in the germline V gene. The CDR3 here is CASSVDPGQNSPLHF. The CDR3 DNA sequence: TGCGCCAGCAGCGTAGACCCGGGACAGAATTCACCCCTCCACTTT.

This clone was detected once. The rearrangement links TRBV19 to TRBJ1-2; D not resolved. The V gene lost 3 bases and the J gene lost 7 bases, with 15 bases spanning the gap. Germline V gives CDR1 LNHDA, CDR2 SQIVND (reference sequence). This CDR3 spans 14 amino acids. For the CDR3, the DNA is TGTGCCAGTAGTATCACGGGTTTGATGTCTGGCTACACCTTC. This translates into CASSITGLMSGYTF.

This chain uses TRBV6-5 with TRBJ2-1; 10 bases line up with TRBD2. The CDR3 covers 13 residues. Germline assignment: CDR1 MNHEY and CDR2 SVGAGI. After removal of 7 bases from V and 6 bases from J, the junction contained 3 bases not matched to a gene. DNA for the CDR3: TGTGCCAGCACCGAGCGGGGGGGCAATGAGCAGTTCTTC. Translation: CASTERGGNEQFF.

The J gene is TRBJ2-2, the V gene TRBV4-3; D is possibly TRBD1 (6 bases). Germline assignment: CDR1 LGHNA and CDR2 YSLEER. The V end was cut by 0 bases, the J end by 4 bases, with 6 bases between. This CDR3 spans 14 amino acids. CDR3 sequence (DNA): TGCGCCAGCAGCCAAGAGGGGGCCACCGGGGAGCTGTTTTTT. Amino acids: CASSQEGATGELFF.

This clone occurred a few times. The gene calls are TRBV5-1 and TRBJ2-2; TRBD2 agrees at 13 bases. Germline V lookup: CDR1 SGHRS, CDR2 YFSETQ. The CDR3 sequence is 15 residues long. With 2 bases clipped from V and 6 bases from J, the junction kept 1 base outside the gene matches. The CDR3 sequence is CASSFTSGRAGELFF. In DNA, the CDR3 is TGCGCCAGCAGCTTTACTAGCGGGAGGGCCGGGGAGCTGTTTTTT.

This clone was seen more than once but under ten times. The chain uses TRBV10-3 and TRBJ1-1, with D possibly matching TRBD1 (6 bases). This CDR3 spans 17 amino acids. CDR1 ENHRY and CDR2 SYGVKD come from the germline V gene. V was clipped by 5 bases and J by 3 bases, with 22 bases between them. CDR3 DNA: TGTGCCATCAGTTTTCACAGGGCGAGGGGATTGGACACTGAAGCTTTCTTT. Translating gives CAISFHRARGLDTEAFF.

The rearrangement joins TRBV28 to TRBJ1-1; D not certain. This CDR3 is built from 14 residues. V was trimmed by 9 bases and J by 0 bases, leaving 14 bases between them. Looked up from germline, CDR1 is MDHEN and CDR2 is SYDVKM. CDR3 bases: TGTGCCAGTCTGGTCGGAGGAATGAACACTGAAGCTTTCTTT. Protein: CASLVGGMNTEAFF.

The V and J genes are TRBV15 and TRBJ1-2, with TRBD1 identical over 7 bases. The CDR3 length is 16 residues. Per germline, CDR1 LNHNV and CDR2 YYDKDF (reference sequence). With 5 bases clipped from V and 1 base from J, the junction kept 10 bases outside the gene matches. The CDR3 here is CATSSRQDRDNYGYTF. DNA for the CDR3: TGTGCCACCAGCTCCCGCCAAGACAGGGATAACTATGGCTACACCTTC.

The V and J genes are TRBV27 and TRBJ2-7; D is undetermined. Germline CDR1 is MNHEY and CDR2 is SMNVEV (reference sequence). V was shortened by 0 bases and J by 1 base, with 7 bases between the two germline ends. The CDR3 spans 14 residues. The chain's CDR3 is CASSLSPSSYEQYF. CDR3 nucleotide sequence: TGTGCCAGCAGTTTATCGCCTAGTTCCTACGAGCAGTACTTC.

V and J are TRBV28 and TRBJ2-7; D is undetermined. V was pared by 3 bases and J by 4 bases, with 10 bases between. CDR3 length: 13 residues. Germline V gene lookup returns CDR1 MDHEN and CDR2 SYDVKM. The CDR3 DNA follows: TGTGCCAGCAGTTTGCCTCCGGAGTACGAGCAGTACTTC. Translating it yields CASSLPPEYEQYF.

The rearrangement links TRBV19 to TRBJ2-1; 9 bases align to TRBD2. CDR1 and CDR2 from the germline V gene are LNHDA and SQIVND (reference sequence). V lost 4 bases, J lost 7 bases, and 5 bases stayed unmatched. The CDR3 consists of 14 residues. The CDR3 protein is CASSTSGMGNEQFF. CDR3 sequence (DNA): TGTGCCAGTAGTACTAGCGGGATGGGAAATGAGCAGTTCTTC.

The chain joins TRBV24-1 to TRBJ1-4; 7 bases are a match to TRBD1. Trimming removed 3 bases from V and 6 bases from J; junction bases left unmatched: 9. The germline CDR1 and CDR2 sequences are KGHDR and SFDVKD. The CDR3 contains 16 residues. DNA for the CDR3: TGTGCCACCAGTGATGGCTCATACAGGGGCGATGAAAAACTGTTTTTT. It specifies CATSDGSYRGDEKLFF.

This clone was observed once. This chain joins TRBV7-2 and TRBJ1-5; TRBD1 agrees at 7 bases. CDR1 SGHTA and CDR2 FQGNSA come from the germline V gene. Trimming at V came to 2 bases and at J to 4 bases, leaving 5 bases not matched to a gene. There are 15 residues in the CDR3. CDR3: CASSLSGQNNQPQHF. The DNA for the CDR3 is TGTGCCAGCAGCTTATCGGGACAGAATAATCAGCCCCAGCATTTT.

The genes are TRBV28 and TRBJ1-4; D is ambiguous. Germline loops: CDR1 MDHEN, CDR2 SYDVKM. V lost 1 base, J lost 10 bases, and 13 bases lay in between. The CDR3 extends over 14 amino acids. The CDR3 sequence is CASSLSHRQVKLFF. For the CDR3, the DNA is TGTGCCAGCAGTTTATCTCATAGGCAGGTAAAACTGTTTTTT.